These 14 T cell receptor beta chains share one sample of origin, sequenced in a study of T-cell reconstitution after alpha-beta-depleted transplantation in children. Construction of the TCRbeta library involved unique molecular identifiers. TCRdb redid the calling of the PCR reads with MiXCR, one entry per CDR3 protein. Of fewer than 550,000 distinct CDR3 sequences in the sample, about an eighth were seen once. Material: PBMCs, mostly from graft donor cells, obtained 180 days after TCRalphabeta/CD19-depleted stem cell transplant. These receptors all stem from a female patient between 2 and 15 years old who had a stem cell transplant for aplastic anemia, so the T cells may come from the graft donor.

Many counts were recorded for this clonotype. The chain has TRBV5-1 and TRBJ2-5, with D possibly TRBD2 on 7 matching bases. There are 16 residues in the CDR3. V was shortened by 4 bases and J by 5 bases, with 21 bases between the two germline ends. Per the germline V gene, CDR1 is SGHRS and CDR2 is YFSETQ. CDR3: CASSRSVGGGVETQYF. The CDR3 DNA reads TGCGCCAGCAGCCGTTCGGTCGGCGGGGGCGTCGAGACCCAGTACTTC.

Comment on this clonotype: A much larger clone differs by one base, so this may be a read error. The CDR3: CASRFGTSGGVSTGELFF. As DNA, the CDR3 is TGTGCCAGCAGATTCGGGACTAGCGGGGGCGTCTCCACCGGGGAGCTGTTTTTT. The chain has TRBV7-8 and TRBJ2-2; TRBD2 agrees at 14 bases. In germline, CDR1 is SGHVS, CDR2 FQNEAQ. CDR3 length: 18 residues. V lost 6 bases, J lost 4 bases, and 10 bases stayed unmatched. Together with reference TRBV7-8 and TRBJ2-2, the CDR3 gives the full variable domain: GAGVSQSPRYKVAKRGQDVALRCDPISGHVSLFWYQQALGQGPEFLTYFQNEAQLDKSGLPSDRFFAERPEGSVSTLKIQRTQQEDSAVYLCASRFGTSGGVSTGELFFGEGSRLTVL.

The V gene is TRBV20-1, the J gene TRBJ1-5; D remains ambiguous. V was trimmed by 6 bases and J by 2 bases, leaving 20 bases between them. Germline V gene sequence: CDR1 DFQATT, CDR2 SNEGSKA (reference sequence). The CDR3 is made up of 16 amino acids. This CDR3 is CSAREGGNWGNQPQHF. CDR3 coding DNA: TGCAGTGCCCGAGAGGGAGGCAATTGGGGCAATCAGCCCCAGCATTTT.

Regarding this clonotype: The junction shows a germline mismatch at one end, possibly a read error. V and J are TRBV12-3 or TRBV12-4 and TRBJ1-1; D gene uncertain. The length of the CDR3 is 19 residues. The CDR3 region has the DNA TGTGCCATCAGTTTTGCGTGGTCGGGCCCTAAACCCTTGAACACTGAAGCTTTCTTT. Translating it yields CAISFAWSGPKPLNTEAFF.

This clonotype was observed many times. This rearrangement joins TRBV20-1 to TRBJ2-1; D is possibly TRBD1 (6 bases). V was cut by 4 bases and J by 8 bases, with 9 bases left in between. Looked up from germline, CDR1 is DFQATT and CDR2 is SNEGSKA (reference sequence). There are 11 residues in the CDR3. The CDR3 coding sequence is TGCAGTGCTAATCAGGGGCATGAGCAGTTCTTC. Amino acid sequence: CSANQGHEQFF.

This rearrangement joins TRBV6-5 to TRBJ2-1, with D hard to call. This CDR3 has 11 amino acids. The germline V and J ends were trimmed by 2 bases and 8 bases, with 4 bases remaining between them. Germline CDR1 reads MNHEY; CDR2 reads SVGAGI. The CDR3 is CASSYRDEQFF. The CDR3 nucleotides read TGTGCCAGCAGTTACCGAGATGAGCAGTTCTTC.

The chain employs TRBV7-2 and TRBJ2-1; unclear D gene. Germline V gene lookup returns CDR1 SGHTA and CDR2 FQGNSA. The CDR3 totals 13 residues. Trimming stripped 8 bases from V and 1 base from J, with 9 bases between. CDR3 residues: CASAARSYNEQFF. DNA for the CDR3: TGTGCCAGCGCAGCACGTTCCTACAATGAGCAGTTCTTC. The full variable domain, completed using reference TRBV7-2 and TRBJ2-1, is GAGVSQSPSNKVTEKGKDVELRCDPISGHTALYWYRQSLGQGLEFLIYFQGNSAPDKSGLPSDRFSAERTGGSVSTLTIQRTQQEDSAVYLCASAARSYNEQFFGPGTRLTVL.

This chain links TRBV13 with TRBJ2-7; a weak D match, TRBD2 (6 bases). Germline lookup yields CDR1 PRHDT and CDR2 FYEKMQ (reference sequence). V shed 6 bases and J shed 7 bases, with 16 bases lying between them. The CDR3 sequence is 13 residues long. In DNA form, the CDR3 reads TGTGCCAGCAGTGGGACTGGGAAGAGGGAGCAGTACTTC. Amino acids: CASSGTGKREQYF.

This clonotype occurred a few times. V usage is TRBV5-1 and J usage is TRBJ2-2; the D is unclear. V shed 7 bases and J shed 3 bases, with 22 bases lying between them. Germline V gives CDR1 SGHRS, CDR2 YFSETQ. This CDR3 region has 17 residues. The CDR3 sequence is CASRTRLTSPDTGELFF. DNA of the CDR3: TGCGCCAGCCGTACACGCCTCACGTCTCCAGACACCGGGGAGCTGTTTTTT.

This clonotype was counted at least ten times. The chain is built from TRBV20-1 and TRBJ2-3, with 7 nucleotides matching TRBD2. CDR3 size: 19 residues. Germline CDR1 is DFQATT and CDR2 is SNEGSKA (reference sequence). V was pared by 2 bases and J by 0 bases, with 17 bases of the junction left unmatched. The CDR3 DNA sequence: TGCAGTGCTAGATTTCAACAGCGGGAATTTCGGGCTAGCACAGATACGCAGTATTTT. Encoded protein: CSARFQQREFRASTDTQYF.

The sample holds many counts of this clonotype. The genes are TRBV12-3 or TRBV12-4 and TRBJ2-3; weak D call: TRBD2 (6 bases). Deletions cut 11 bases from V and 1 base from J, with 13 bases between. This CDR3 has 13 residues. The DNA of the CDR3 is TGTGCCGCGGGAACCAGAGGCACAGATACGCAGTATTTT. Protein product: CAAGTRGTDTQYF.

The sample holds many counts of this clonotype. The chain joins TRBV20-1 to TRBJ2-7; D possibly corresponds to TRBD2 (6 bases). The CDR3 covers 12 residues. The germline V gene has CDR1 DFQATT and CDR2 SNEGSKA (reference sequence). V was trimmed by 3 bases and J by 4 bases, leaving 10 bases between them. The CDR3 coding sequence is TGCAGTGCTAGTCGTGGGGGGTACGAGCAGTACGTC. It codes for CSASRGGYEQYV.

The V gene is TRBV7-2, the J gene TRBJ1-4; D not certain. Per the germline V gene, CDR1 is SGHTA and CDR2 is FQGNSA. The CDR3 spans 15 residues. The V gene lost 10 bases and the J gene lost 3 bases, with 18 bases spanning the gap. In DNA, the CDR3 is TGTGCCACCCGGCGGTTGGGGAATGCTAATGAAAAACTGTTTTTT. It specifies CATRRLGNANEKLFF.

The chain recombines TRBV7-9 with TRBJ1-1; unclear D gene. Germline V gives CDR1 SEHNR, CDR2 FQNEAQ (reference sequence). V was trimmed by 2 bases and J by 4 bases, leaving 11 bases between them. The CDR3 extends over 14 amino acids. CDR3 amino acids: CASSLSAVGTEAFF. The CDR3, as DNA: TGTGCCAGCAGCTTATCAGCGGTGGGCACTGAAGCTTTCTTT.